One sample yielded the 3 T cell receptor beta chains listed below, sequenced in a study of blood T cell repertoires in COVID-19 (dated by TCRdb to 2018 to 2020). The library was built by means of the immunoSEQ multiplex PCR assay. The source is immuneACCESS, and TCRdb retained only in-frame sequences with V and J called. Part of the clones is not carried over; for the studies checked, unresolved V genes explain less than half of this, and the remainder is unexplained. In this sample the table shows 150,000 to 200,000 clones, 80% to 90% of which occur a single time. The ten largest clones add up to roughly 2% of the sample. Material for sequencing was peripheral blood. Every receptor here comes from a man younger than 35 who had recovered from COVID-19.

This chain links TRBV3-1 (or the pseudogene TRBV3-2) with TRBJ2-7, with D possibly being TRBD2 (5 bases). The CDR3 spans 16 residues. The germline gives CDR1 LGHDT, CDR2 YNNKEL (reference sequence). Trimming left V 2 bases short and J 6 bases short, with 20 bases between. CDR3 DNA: TGTGCCAGCAGCCAAAGGTCGACGGCCGGGGTTGGCGAGCAGTACTTC. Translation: CASSQRSTAGVGEQYF.

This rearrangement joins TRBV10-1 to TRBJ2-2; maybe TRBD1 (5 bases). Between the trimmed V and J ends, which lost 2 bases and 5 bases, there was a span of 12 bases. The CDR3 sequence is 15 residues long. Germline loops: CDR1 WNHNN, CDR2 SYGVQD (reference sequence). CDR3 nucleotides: TGCGCCAGCAGTGAGCCGACAGTGGGAACCGGGGAGCTGTTTTTT. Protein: CASSEPTVGTGELFF.

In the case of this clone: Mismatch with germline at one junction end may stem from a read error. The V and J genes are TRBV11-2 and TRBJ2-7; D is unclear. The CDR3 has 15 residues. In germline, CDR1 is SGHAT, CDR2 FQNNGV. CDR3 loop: CASSLSIEYSHEQYF. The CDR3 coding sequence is TGTGCCAGCAGCTTATCAATAGAATACTCCCACGAGCAGTACTTC.